This TCR beta chain was found in a study of blood T cell repertoires in COVID-19. Study-wide background: The United States, Italy and Spain provided the acute and convalescent COVID-19 samples.

In the authors' methods: Amplification with reference gene primers provided the estimates of nucleated cell counts. Measured with immunoSEQ multiplex PCR; TCRdb has only the in-frame clones, and not every one. D and trimming were read from the DNA, whereas the V and J calls and clone size are those reported in that table. This sample has about 250,000 clones, with around 82% found just once. CDR1 is SNHLY and CDR2 is FYNNEI in the germline V gene. V gave up 4 bases and J gave up 7 bases, with 11 bases separating them. The CDR3 has 13 residues. The sequenced sample was peripheral blood. This sequence originates from a human donor with COVID-19, enrolled during active disease. The donor label of this sample is uncertain. The genes are TRBV2 and TRBJ1-5; the D gene is possibly TRBD1 (6 bases). CDR3 DNA: TGTGCCAGCAGTGCAGGGGCGGAGCAGCCCCAGCATTTT. Its translation: CASSAGAEQPQHF.